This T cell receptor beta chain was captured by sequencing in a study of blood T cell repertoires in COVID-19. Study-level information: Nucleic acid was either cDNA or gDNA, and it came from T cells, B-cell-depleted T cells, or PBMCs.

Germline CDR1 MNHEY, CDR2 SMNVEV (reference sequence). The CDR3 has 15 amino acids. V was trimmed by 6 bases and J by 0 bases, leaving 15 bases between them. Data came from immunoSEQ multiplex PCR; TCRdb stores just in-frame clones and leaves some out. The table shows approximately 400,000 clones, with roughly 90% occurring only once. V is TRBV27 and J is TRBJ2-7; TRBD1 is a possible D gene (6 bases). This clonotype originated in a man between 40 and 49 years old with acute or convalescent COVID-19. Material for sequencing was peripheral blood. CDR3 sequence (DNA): TGTGCCAGCAGCCTCCGCCGAGGGGGCTCCTACGAGCAGTACTTC. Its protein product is CASSLRRGGSYEQYF.